This T cell receptor (beta chain) was found in a study of cytomegalovirus exposure and HLA in healthy donors. Study-level points and caveats: Later on, an analysis showed TCR association rates differing by HLA locus, with DRB1 the most and HLA-C the fewest. Trimming of TCR beta V- and J-genes showed a link, identified in a later analysis, to a missense DCLRE1C variant. There were some V segments, including TRBV6-2 and TRBV6-3, excluded as indistinguishable.

Remarks on this clone: The antigen remains unidentified.

Looked up from germline, CDR1 is MGHDK and CDR2 is SYGVNS. This CDR3 comprises 15 residues. The V gene lost 3 bases and the J gene lost 8 bases, with 16 bases spanning the gap. Each donor was nominally healthy when sampled (though unrecorded immune exposures were likely). The PCR had 60 Vbeta and 13 Jbeta primers. The method was immunoSEQ multiplex PCR; TCRdb's version includes in-frame clones alone and lacks a portion of them. The table shows some 190,000 clones, with 80% occurring only once. The TCR originated in a woman aged 30 to 39 in good health and CMV-seronegative. What was sequenced was PBMCs. The chain recombines TRBV25-1 with TRBJ1-4; D is possibly TRBD1 (6 bases). CDR3 loop: CASSDNGQGNEKLFF. The DNA for the CDR3 is TGTGCCAGCAGTGATAACGGGCAGGGGAACGAAAAACTGTTTTTT.